This section outlines one T cell receptor (beta chain) sequence together with its context. Measured with immunoSEQ multiplex PCR; TCRdb has only the in-frame clones, and not every one. This sample yields around 87,000 clones, of which 75% to 90% are seen a single time; about 15% belongs to the top ten. Germline V CDR1 and CDR2: SGHVS, FQNEAQ. The CDR3 totals 13 residues. Trimming removed 8 bases at V and 2 bases at J, with 10 bases between. The data originate from a study of siplizumab effects on memory and regulatory T cells. The sample was CD4+ T cells sorted from blood. This TCR was sampled from a human donor in good health. This chain uses TRBV7-8 with TRBJ2-1; D possibly corresponds to TRBD2 (6 bases). For the CDR3, the DNA is TGTGCCAGCCTAGCGTTAACCTACAATGAGCAGTTCTTC. As protein: CASLALTYNEQFF.